The 28 T cell receptor beta chains given below trace back to one sample, sequenced in a study of T-cell memory formation after mild COVID-19. MiXCR, applied by TCRdb to the 5' RACE reads, yields one record per CDR3 protein. This sample yields fewer than 500,000 distinct CDR3 sequences, of which roughly 25% are seen a single time; approximately 13% belongs to the top ten. Specimen: PBMCs or a T cell subset sorted from them (not recorded which). Every receptor here comes from an adult woman who had mild COVID-19 (a few samples of this study predate the infection). Cell type and time point are not known.

The chain uses TRBV5-1 and TRBJ2-4; TRBD1 matches 10 bases. After removal of 4 bases from V and 3 bases from J, the junction contained 7 bases not matched to a gene. The CDR3 covers 16 residues. Germline loops: CDR1 SGHRS, CDR2 YFSETQ. CDR3 nucleotides: TGCGCCAGCAGCACCGGGACAGGGGCCCACAAAAACATTCAGTACTTC. The encoded protein is CASSTGTGAHKNIQYF.

This clonotype has a single count. Here the CDR3 reads CASSQGTAWDEKLFF. CDR3 nucleotide sequence: TGCGCCAGCAGCCAAGGGACAGCTTGGGATGAAAAACTGTTTTTT. The chain couples TRBV5-1 to TRBJ1-4; 7 nucleotides match TRBD1. V trimming: 4 bases; J trimming: 6 bases; junction bases outside the gene matches: 9. Germline-derived CDR1 and CDR2 are SGHRS and YFSETQ. The CDR3 length is 15 residues.

The chain recombines TRBV24-1 with TRBJ2-1; 7 bases are a match to TRBD2. Germline CDR1 and CDR2: KGHDR and SFDVKD. Trimming at V came to 0 bases and at J to 4 bases, leaving 5 bases not matched to a gene. The CDR3 is 16 residues long. Here the CDR3 reads CATSDLASGAYNEQFF. CDR3 nucleotides: TGTGCCACCAGTGATTTGGCTAGCGGAGCTTACAATGAGCAGTTCTTC.

This clonotype was seen more than once but under ten times. The chain couples TRBV7-9 to TRBJ1-1; D is unclear. With 0 bases removed from V and 3 bases from J, the gap between germline ends came to 5 bases. The germline CDR1 and CDR2 sequences are SEHNR and FQNEAQ (reference sequence). The CDR3 runs 13 residues. The DNA of the CDR3 is TGTGCCAGCAGCTTAGCGCGATACACTGAAGCTTTCTTT. Translated: CASSLARYTEAFF. The variable domain in full, with the rest retrieved from reference TRBV7-9 and TRBJ1-1, is DTGVSQNPRHKITKRGQNVTFRCDPISEHNRLYWYRQTLGQGPEFLTYFQNEAQLEKSRLLSDRFSAERPKGSFSTLEIQRTEQGDSAMYLCASSLARYTEAFFGQGTRLTVV.

CDR3 residues: CASRRAVGDEQFF. As DNA, the CDR3 is TGCGCCAGCAGGCGGGCTGTGGGTGATGAGCAGTTCTTC. The rearrangement links TRBV5-1 to TRBJ2-1, with D perhaps TRBD2 (5 bases). V lost 5 bases and J lost 8, with 14 bases in between. Germline V gene lookup returns CDR1 SGHRS and CDR2 YFSETQ. The CDR3 contains 13 residues.

This sequence joins TRBV11-2 and TRBJ2-1; D possibly corresponds to TRBD1 (6 bases). The CDR3 contains 16 residues. The germline gives CDR1 SGHAT, CDR2 FQNNGV. With 5 bases removed from V and 6 bases from J, the gap between germline ends came to 20 bases. The CDR3 DNA sequence: TGTGCCAGCAGCATACGCCGGGACACGGTACGCAATGAGCAGTTCTTC. Encoded protein: CASSIRRDTVRNEQFF.

The chain combines TRBV4-3 with TRBJ2-1; 12 bases fit TRBD2. The CDR3 contains 19 residues. The germline gives CDR1 LGHNA, CDR2 YSLEER. The V and J ends lost 1 base and 0 bases, in that order; junction bases with no gene match: 7. The CDR3 coding sequence is TGCGCCAGCAGCCAAGCCCTGACTAGCGGGAGCCCCTCCTACAATGAGCAGTTCTTC. This translates into CASSQALTSGSPSYNEQFF.

This clonotype occurred a few times. The chain carries TRBV4-3 and TRBJ1-1; 8 bases line up with TRBD1. V was clipped by 0 bases and J by 5 bases; unmatched bases: 14. Germline V CDR1 and CDR2: LGHNA, YSLEER. The CDR3 length is 18 residues. CDR3 sequence: CASSQDPWQGASGTEAFF. The DNA of the CDR3 is TGCGCCAGCAGCCAAGATCCTTGGCAGGGGGCGAGTGGAACTGAAGCTTTCTTT.

The chain joins TRBV11-2 to TRBJ2-2, with D unclear. V was pared by 1 base and J by 6 bases, with 15 bases between. Per the germline V gene, CDR1 is SGHAT and CDR2 is FQNNGV. CDR3 length equals 16 residues. CDR3 residues: CASSLVGAALSGELFF. The CDR3 DNA sequence: TGTGCCAGCAGCTTAGTTGGAGCCGCGCTCTCCGGGGAGCTGTTTTTT.

The gene calls are TRBV20-1 and TRBJ2-7, with 12 bases identical to TRBD2. Germline CDR1 and CDR2: DFQATT and SNEGSKA (reference sequence). There are 15 residues in the CDR3. After removal of 1 base from V and 6 bases from J, the junction contained 7 bases not matched to a gene. CDR3 DNA sequence: TGCAGTGCTAGAGGTACAGGGGGACTAGCGGGCGAGCAGTACTTC. Translation: CSARGTGGLAGEQYF.

This chain links TRBV18 with TRBJ2-7; the match to TRBD1 covers 7 bases. This CDR3 region has 15 residues. With V trimmed by 6 bases and J by 0 bases, 8 bases remained unmatched. Germline V gene data show CDR1 as KGHSH and CDR2 as LQKENI. CDR3 residues: CASSKQGLSSYEQYF. CDR3 sequence (DNA): TGTGCCAGCTCGAAACAGGGGCTATCCTCCTACGAGCAGTACTTC.

This clonotype was detected a few times. The rearrangement uses TRBV20-1 and TRBJ2-1, with D perhaps matching TRBD1 or TRBD2 (5 bases each). Germline V CDR1 and CDR2: DFQATT, SNEGSKA (reference sequence). V was trimmed by 2 bases and J by 15 bases, leaving 17 bases between them. The CDR3 is made up of 12 amino acids. CDR3 residues: CSARPRDRDAFF. DNA for the CDR3: TGCAGTGCTAGACCCAGGGACCGGGATGCGTTCTTC.

On this clonotype itself: The junction differs from germline at one of its ends, possibly a read error. This chain uses TRBV20-1 with TRBJ2-1; 11 bases match TRBD2. The CDR3 sequence is 13 residues long. The germline gives CDR1 DFQATT, CDR2 SNEGSKA (reference sequence). The CDR3 sequence is CRASGGLGDEQFF. CDR3 DNA: TGCAGGGCTAGCGGGGGGCTAGGCGATGAGCAGTTCTTC.

This clonotype showed up just a few times. The chain couples TRBV5-1 to TRBJ2-7, with 10 nucleotides matching TRBD2. CDR1 is SGHRS and CDR2 is YFSETQ in the germline V gene. With V trimmed by 2 bases and J by 0 bases, 2 bases remained unmatched. CDR3 length equals 15 residues. The CDR3 region has the DNA TGCGCCAGCAGCTTCGGGACTAGCGTCTCCTACGAGCAGTACTTC. It encodes CASSFGTSVSYEQYF.

This clonotype was seen only a few times. This rearrangement joins TRBV6-1 to TRBJ2-3, with D possibly matching TRBD2 (6 bases). V was pared by 5 bases and J by 2 bases, with 14 bases between. Germline lookup yields CDR1 MNHNS and CDR2 SASEGT. The CDR3 has 15 residues. Here the CDR3 reads CASSLTGGATDTQYF. DNA for the CDR3: TGTGCCAGCAGTTTAACCGGAGGGGCCACAGATACGCAGTATTTT.

This clonotype was seen a handful of times. This chain links TRBV25-1 with TRBJ1-1; no firm D call. In germline, CDR1 is MGHDK, CDR2 SYGVNS. Deletions cut 4 bases from V and 10 bases from J, with 10 bases between. The CDR3 is made up of 11 amino acids. CDR3 nucleotides: TGTGCCAGCAGTGGCCTCCATAGAGCTTTCTTT. It specifies CASSGLHRAFF.

V is TRBV6-1 and J is TRBJ1-2; tentatively, D is TRBD1 (5 bases). Deletions cut 4 bases from V and 8 bases from J, with 20 bases between. Per germline, CDR1 MNHNS and CDR2 SASEGT. There are 15 residues in the CDR3. The chain's CDR3 is CASSAHTLTATGYTF. The CDR3 DNA is TGTGCCAGCAGTGCTCATACGTTGACAGCAACAGGCTACACCTTC.

This clonotype has only a few counts. This rearrangement joins TRBV7-9 to TRBJ2-6, with D possibly being TRBD1 (6 bases). Germline V gene data show CDR1 as SEHNR and CDR2 as FQNEAQ (reference sequence). The CDR3 has 15 residues. Trimming cost V 5 bases and J 1 base, with 9 bases left between them. This chain's CDR3 is CASSIQGSGANVLTF. The CDR3 nucleotides are TGTGCCAGCAGCATACAGGGTTCTGGGGCCAACGTCCTGACTTTC.

In this sample, this clonotype turned up a few times. This chain links TRBV12-5 with TRBJ2-7, with 7 bases that match TRBD1. Germline values: CDR1 LGHNT, CDR2 FRNRAP. This CDR3 spans 16 amino acids. J lost 3 bases, V lost 3 bases, and 11 bases had no gene match. The CDR3 reads CASGFYTGTEDYEQYF. In DNA form, the CDR3 reads TGTGCTAGTGGTTTTTACACCGGGACAGAAGACTACGAGCAGTACTTC.

This chain joins TRBV3-1 and TRBJ2-1; TRBD2 might be the D (5 bases). The V gene's germline CDR1 is LGHDT and CDR2 YNNKEL (reference sequence). With 2 bases removed from V and 3 bases from J, the gap between germline ends came to 11 bases. CDR3 size: 15 residues. The CDR3 here is CASSQWGDHYNEQFF. Here the CDR3 DNA reads TGTGCCAGCAGCCAATGGGGAGATCACTACAATGAGCAGTTCTTC.

This clonotype showed up just once. The chain employs TRBV10-3 and TRBJ2-1; either TRBD1 or TRBD2 may supply D (5 bases each). This CDR3 contains 17 residues. V lost 4 bases, J lost 7 bases, and 23 bases lay in between. The germline CDR1 and CDR2 sequences are ENHRY and SYGVKD. The DNA of the CDR3 is TGTGCCATCAGTGCGCTTACAGGAGGCGGTCTGGGTAATGAGCAGTTCTTC. It encodes CAISALTGGGLGNEQFF.

This clonotype occurred a few times. The rearrangement links TRBV6-5 to TRBJ1-5; 9 bases fit TRBD1. Germline CDR1 is MNHEY and CDR2 is SVGAGI. J lost 6 bases, V lost 5 bases, and 8 bases had no gene match. This CDR3 comprises 15 residues. The CDR3 DNA reads as TGTGCCAGCAGTCTCGGACAGGGGCGAGGTCAGCCCCAGCATTTT. Its protein is CASSLGQGRGQPQHF.

V gene TRBV7-8 combines with J gene TRBJ2-1, with 14 bases matching TRBD2. CDR3 size: 19 residues. The trim removed 5 bases at V and 0 bases at J, leaving 9 bases unmatched. Per the germline V gene, CDR1 is SGHVS and CDR2 is FQNEAQ. The CDR3 reads CASSPDRTSGRSSYNEQFF. In DNA, the CDR3 is TGTGCCAGCAGCCCGGACCGGACTAGCGGGAGGAGCTCCTACAATGAGCAGTTCTTC.

The chain is built from TRBV6-5 and TRBJ2-5; the match to TRBD1 covers 7 bases. V lost 4 bases to trimming and J lost 0 bases; unmatched junction nucleotides: 11. The CDR3 loop spans 17 amino acids. CDR1 is MNHEY, CDR2 SVGAGI, per germline. The CDR3 DNA is TGTGCCAGCAGTTTTTCTCCCCCGGGACAGCACCAAGAGACCCAGTACTTC. It translates to CASSFSPPGQHQETQYF.

J is TRBJ2-1 and V is TRBV7-9, with D perhaps TRBD2 (7 bases). The germline V and J ends were trimmed by 5 bases and 8 bases, with 19 bases remaining between them. The germline V gene encodes CDR1 SEHNR and CDR2 FQNEAQ (reference sequence). The CDR3 spans 15 residues. CDR3 bases: TGTGCCAGCAGCCTTGAAGGGGGGGCACCCGATGAGCAGTTCTTC. Its protein product is CASSLEGGAPDEQFF. The whole variable domain, filled in from reference TRBV7-9 and TRBJ2-1, reads DTGVSQNPRHKITKRGQNVTFRCDPISEHNRLYWYRQTLGQGPEFLTYFQNEAQLEKSRLLSDRFSAERPKGSFSTLEIQRTEQGDSAMYLCASSLEGGAPDEQFFGPGTRLTVL.

This clonotype came up a few times. The chain has TRBV19 and TRBJ2-7, with D perhaps assigned TRBD1 or TRBD2 (5 bases each). This CDR3 contains 15 residues. Deletions cut 3 bases from V and 2 bases from J, with 14 bases between. In germline, CDR1 is LNHDA, CDR2 SQIVND (reference sequence). CDR3 sequence: CASSINRDVTYEQYF. The CDR3 nucleotides read TGTGCCAGTAGTATTAATCGGGACGTTACCTACGAGCAGTACTTC.

The chain links TRBV19 to TRBJ2-7; 7 nucleotides match TRBD1. The CDR3 contains 14 residues. The V and J ends lost 3 bases and 4 bases, in that order; junction bases with no gene match: 6. Germline V gene data show CDR1 as LNHDA and CDR2 as SQIVND (reference sequence). In DNA, the CDR3 is TGTGCCAGTAGTATGCCGGGACAGAAATACGAGCAGTACTTC. Translating gives CASSMPGQKYEQYF.

This chain connects TRBV3-1 to TRBJ2-7, with 7 bases matching TRBD1. The CDR3 spans 15 residues. From germline, CDR1 is LGHDT and CDR2 YNNKEL (reference sequence). The junction had 5 bases not matched to a gene; V was cut back by 0 bases and J by 3 bases. The CDR3 sequence: CASSQDRDSLYEQYF. The CDR3 DNA reads TGTGCCAGCAGCCAAGATAGGGACAGTCTCTACGAGCAGTACTTC.